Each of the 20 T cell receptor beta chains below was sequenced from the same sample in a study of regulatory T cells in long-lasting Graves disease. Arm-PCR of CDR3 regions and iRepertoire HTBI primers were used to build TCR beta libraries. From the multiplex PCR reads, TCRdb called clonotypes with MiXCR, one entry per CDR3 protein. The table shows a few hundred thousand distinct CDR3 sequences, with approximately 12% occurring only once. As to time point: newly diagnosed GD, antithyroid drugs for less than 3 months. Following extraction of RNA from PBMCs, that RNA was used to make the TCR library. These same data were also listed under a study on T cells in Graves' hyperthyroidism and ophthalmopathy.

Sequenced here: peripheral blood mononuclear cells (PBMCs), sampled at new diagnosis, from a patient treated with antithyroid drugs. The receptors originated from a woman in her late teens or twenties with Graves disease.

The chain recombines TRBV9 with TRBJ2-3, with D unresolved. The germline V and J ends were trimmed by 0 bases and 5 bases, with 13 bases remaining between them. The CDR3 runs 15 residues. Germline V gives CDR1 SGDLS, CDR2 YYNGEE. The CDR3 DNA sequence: TGTGCCAGCAGCGTAGTCACAGCGTCCATAGATACGCAGTATTTT. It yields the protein CASSVVTASIDTQYF.

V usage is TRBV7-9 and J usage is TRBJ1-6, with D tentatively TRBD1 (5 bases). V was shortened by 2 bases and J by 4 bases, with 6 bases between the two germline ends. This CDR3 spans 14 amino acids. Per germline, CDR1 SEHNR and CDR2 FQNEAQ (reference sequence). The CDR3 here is CASSLSGYNSPLHF. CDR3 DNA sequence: TGTGCCAGCAGCTTATCAGGGTATAATTCACCCCTCCACTTT.

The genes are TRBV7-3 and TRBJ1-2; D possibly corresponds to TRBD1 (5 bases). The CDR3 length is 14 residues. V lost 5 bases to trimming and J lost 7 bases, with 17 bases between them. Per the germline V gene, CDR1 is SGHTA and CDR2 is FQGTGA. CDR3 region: CASSQEVVGAGYTF. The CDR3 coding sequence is TGTGCCAGCAGCCAAGAGGTCGTTGGGGCTGGCTACACCTTC.

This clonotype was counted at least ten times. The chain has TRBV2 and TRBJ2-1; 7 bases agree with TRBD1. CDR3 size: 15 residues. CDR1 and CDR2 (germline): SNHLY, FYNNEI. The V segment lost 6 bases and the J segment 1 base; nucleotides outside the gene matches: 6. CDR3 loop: CASRAPGQSYNEQFF. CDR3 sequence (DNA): TGTGCCAGCAGAGCTCCGGGACAGTCCTACAATGAGCAGTTCTTC. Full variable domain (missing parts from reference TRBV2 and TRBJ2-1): EPEVTQTPSHQVTQMGQEVILRCVPISNHLYFYWYRQILGQKVEFLVSFYNNEISEKSEIFDDQFSVERPDGSNFTLKIRSTKLEDSAMYFCASRAPGQSYNEQFFGPGTRLTVL.

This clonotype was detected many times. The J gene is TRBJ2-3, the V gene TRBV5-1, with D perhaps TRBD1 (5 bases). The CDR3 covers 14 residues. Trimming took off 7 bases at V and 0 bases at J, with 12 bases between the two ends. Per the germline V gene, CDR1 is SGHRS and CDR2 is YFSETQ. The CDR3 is CASGSRVSTDTQYF. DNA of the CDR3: TGCGCCAGCGGCTCCAGGGTTAGCACAGATACGCAGTATTTT.

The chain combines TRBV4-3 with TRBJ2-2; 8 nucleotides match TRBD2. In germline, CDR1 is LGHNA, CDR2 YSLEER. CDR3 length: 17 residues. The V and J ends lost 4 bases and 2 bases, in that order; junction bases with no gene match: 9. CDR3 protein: CASSPMAGGSNTGELFF. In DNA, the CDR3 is TGCGCCAGCAGCCCAATGGCGGGGGGATCCAACACCGGGGAGCTGTTTTTT.

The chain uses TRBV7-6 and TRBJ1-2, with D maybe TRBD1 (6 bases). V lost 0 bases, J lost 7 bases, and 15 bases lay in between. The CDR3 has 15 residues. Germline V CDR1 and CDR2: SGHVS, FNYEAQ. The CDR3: CASSLAAGGVRGYTF. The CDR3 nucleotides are TGTGCCAGCAGCTTAGCAGCGGGGGGCGTCCGTGGCTACACCTTC.

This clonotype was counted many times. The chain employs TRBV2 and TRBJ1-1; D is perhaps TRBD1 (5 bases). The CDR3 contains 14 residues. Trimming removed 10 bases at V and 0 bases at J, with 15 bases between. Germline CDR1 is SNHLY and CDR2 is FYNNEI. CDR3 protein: CATLERGVNTEAFF. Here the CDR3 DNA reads TGTGCCACTCTGGAGAGAGGGGTGAACACTGAAGCTTTCTTT.

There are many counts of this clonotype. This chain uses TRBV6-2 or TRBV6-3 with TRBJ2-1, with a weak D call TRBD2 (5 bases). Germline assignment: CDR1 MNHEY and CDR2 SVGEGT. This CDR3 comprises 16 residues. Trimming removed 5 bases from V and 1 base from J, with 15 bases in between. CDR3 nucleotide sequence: TGTGCCAGCAGTACCCCTAGCATAAGGTCCTACAATGAGCAGTTCTTC. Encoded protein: CASSTPSIRSYNEQFF.

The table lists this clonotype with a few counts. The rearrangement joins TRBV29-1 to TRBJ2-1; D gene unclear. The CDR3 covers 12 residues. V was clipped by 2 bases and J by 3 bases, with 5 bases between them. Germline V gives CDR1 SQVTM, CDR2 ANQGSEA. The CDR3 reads CSVEFDYNEQFF. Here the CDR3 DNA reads TGCAGCGTTGAATTCGACTACAATGAGCAGTTCTTC.

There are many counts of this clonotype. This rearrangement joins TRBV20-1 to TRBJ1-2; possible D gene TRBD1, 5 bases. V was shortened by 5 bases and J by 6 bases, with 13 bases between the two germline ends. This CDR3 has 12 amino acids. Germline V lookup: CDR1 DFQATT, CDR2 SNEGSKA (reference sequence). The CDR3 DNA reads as TGCAGTGCTGGTTCTGGGGGGGATGGCTACACCTTC. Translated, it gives CSAGSGGDGYTF.

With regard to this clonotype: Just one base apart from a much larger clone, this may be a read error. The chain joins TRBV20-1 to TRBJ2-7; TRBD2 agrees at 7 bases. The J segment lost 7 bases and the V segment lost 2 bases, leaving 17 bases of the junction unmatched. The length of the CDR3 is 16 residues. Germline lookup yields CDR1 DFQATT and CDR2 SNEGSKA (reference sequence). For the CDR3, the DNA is TGCAGTGCTAGAAGTGGAAGTGGGAGGGATAACAATGAGCAGTACTTC. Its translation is CSARSGSGRDNNEQYF.

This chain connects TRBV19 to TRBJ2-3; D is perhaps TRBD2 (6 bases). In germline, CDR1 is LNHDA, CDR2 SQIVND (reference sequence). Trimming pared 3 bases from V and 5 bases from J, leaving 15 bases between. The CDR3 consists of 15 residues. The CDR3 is CASSIGGSAGDTQYF. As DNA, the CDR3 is TGTGCCAGTAGTATTGGGGGGAGCGCCGGAGATACGCAGTATTTT.

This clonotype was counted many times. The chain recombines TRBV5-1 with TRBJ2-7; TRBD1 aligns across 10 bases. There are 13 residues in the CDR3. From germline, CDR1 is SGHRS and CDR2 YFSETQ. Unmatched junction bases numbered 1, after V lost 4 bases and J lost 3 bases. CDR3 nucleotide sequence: TGCGCCAGCAGCGGGACAGGGGTCTACGAGCAGTACTTC. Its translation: CASSGTGVYEQYF.

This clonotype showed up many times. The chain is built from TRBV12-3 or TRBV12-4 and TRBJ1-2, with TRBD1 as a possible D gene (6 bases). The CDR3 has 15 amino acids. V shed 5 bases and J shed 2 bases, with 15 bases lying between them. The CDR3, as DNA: TGTGCCAGCAGTACTATTAACAGGGAGAACTATGGCTACACCTTC. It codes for CASSTINRENYGYTF.

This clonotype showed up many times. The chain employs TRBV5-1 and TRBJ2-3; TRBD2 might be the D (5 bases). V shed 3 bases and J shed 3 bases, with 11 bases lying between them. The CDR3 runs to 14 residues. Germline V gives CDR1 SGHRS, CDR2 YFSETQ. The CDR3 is CASSSGVGTDTQYF. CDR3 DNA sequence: TGCGCCAGCAGCTCCGGGGTTGGGACAGATACGCAGTATTTT.

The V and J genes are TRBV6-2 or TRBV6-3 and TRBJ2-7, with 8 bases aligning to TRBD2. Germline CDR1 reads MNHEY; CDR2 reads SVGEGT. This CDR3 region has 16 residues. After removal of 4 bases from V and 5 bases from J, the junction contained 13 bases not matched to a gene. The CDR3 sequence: CASSSGGGPTEDEQYV. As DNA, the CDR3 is TGTGCCAGCAGTTCGGGCGGGGGGCCGACGGAGGACGAGCAGTACGTC.

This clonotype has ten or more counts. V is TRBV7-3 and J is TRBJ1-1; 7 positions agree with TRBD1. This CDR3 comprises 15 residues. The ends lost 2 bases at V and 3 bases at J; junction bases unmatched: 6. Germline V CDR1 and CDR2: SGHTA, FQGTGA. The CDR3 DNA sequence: TGTGCCAGCAGCTTATCAGGGGGAGGATACACTGAAGCTTTCTTT. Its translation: CASSLSGGGYTEAFF.

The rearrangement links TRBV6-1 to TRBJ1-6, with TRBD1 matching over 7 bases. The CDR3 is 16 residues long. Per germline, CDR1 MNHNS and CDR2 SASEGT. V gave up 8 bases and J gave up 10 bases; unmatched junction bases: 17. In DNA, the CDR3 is TGTGCCAGCGGCTCCGGGGGGAGGGGGCTTGGATCACCCCTCCACTTT. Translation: CASGSGGRGLGSPLHF.

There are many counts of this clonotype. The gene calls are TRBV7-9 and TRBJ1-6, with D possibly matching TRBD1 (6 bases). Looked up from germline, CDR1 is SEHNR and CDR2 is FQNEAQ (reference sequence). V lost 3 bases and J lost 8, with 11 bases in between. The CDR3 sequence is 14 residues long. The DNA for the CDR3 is TGTGCCAGCAGCTTTGGGCAGGGGTATTCACCCCTCCACTTT. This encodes CASSFGQGYSPLHF.